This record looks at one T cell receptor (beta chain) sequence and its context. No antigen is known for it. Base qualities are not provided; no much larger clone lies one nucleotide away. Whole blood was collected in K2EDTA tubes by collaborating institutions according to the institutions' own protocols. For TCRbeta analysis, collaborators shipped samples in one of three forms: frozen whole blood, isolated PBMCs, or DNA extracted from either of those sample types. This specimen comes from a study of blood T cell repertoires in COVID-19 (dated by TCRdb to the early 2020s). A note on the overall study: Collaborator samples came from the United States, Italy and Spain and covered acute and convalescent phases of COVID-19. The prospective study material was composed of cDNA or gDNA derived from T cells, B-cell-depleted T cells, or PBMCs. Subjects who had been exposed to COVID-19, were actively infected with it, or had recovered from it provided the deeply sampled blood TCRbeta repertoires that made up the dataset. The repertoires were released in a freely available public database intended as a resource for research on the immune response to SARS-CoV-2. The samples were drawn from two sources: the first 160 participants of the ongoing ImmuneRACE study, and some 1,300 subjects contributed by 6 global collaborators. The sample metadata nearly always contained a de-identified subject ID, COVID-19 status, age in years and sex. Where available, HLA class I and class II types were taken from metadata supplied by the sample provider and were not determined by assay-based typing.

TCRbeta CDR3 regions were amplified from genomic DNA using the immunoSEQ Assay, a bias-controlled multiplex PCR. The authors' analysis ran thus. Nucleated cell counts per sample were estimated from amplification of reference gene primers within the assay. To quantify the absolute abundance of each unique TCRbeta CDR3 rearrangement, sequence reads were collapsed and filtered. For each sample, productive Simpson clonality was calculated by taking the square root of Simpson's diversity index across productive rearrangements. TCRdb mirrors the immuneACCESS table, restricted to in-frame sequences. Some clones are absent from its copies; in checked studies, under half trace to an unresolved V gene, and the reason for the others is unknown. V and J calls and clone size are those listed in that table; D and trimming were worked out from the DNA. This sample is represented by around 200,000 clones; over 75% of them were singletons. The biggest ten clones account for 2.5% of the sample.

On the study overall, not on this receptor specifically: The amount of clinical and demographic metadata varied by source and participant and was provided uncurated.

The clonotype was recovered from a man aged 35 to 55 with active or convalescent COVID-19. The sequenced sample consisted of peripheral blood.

This receptor has the CDR3 CASSLQTGTTLNAFF. At the DNA level, the sequence is TGTGCCAGCAGTTTACAGACAGGGACCACCTTAAACGCTTTCTTT. The chain is made from TRBV27 and TRBJ1-1; 7 of the junction bases match TRBD1. The CDR3 spans 15 residues, from the cysteine through the phenylalanine. The only DNA kept is the CDR3, 45 bases in frame from the first base. The V end gives up 2 bases and the J end 11 bases, leaving 14 bases in the junction not matched to a gene. CDR1 and CDR2 were assigned from the germline V gene (reference sequence) as MNHEY and SMNVEV.